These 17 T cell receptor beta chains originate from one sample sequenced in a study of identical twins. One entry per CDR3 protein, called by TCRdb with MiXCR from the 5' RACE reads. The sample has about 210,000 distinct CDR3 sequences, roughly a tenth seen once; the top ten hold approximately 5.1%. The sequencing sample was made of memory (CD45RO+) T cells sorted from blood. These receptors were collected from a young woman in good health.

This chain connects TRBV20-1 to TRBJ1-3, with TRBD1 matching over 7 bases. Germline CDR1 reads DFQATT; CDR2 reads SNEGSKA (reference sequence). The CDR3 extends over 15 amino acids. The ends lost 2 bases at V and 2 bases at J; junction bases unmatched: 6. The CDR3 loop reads CSARLTGRPGNTIYF. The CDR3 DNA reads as TGCAGTGCTAGACTGACAGGGCGGCCTGGAAACACCATATATTTT.

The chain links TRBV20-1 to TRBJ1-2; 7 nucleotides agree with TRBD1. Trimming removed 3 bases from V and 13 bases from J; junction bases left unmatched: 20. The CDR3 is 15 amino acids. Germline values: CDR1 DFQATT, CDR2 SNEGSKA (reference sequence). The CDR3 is CSASRQGRASNSLTF. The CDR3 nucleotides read TGCAGTGCTAGTAGACAGGGCAGGGCGTCGAATTCCCTCACCTTC.

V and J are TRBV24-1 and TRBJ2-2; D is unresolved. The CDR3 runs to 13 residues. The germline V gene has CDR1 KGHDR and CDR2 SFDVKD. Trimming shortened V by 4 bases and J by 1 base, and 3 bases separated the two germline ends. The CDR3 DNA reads TGTGCCACCAGTGAAGTGAACACCGGGGAGCTGTTTTTT. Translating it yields CATSEVNTGELFF.

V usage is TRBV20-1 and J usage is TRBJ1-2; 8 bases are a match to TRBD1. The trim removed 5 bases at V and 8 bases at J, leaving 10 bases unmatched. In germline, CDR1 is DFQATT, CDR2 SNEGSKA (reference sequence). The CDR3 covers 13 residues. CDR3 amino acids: CSAPQGGTRGYTF. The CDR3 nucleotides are TGCAGTGCTCCACAGGGGGGGACTAGGGGCTACACCTTC.

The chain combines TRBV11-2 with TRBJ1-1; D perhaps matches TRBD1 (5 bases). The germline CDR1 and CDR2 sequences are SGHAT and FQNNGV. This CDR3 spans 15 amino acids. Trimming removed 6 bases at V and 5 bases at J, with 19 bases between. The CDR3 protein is CASRSILGPGTEAFF. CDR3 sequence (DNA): TGTGCCAGCAGGAGCATATTGGGGCCGGGGACTGAAGCTTTCTTT.

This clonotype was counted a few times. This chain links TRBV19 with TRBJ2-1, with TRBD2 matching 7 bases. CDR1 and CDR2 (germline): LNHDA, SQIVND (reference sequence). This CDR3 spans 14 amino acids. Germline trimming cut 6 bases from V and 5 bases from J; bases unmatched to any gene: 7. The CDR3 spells CASSRTSSDNEQFF. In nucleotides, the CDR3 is TGTGCCAGTAGCCGGACTAGTTCCGACAATGAGCAGTTCTTC. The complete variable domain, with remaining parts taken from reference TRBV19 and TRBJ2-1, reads DGGITQSPKYLFRKEGQNVTLSCEQNLNHDAMYWYRQDPGQGLRLIYYSQIVNDFQKGDIAEGYSVSREKKESFPLTVTSAQKNPTAFYLCASSRTSSDNEQFFGPGTRLTVL.

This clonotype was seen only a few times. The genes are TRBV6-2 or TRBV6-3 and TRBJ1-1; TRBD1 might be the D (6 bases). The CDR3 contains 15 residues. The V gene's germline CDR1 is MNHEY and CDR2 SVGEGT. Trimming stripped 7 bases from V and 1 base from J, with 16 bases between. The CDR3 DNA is TGTGCCAGCAATTGGGGGCCTGCGGGGAACACTGAAGCTTTCTTT. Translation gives CASNWGPAGNTEAFF.

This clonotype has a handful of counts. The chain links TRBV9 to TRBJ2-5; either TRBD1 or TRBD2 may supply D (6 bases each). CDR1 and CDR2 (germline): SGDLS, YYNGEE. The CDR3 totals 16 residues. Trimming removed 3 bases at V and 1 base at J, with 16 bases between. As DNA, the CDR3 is TGTGCCAGCAGCGCCCCCGGGGGCAGAGTCCAAGAGACCCAGTACTTC. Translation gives CASSAPGGRVQETQYF. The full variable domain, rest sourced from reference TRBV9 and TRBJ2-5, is DSGVTQTPKHLITATGQRVTLRCSPRSGDLSVYWYQQSLDQGLQFLIQYYNGEERAKGNILERFSAQQFPDLHSELNLSSLELGDSALYFCASSAPGGRVQETQYFGPGTRLLVL.

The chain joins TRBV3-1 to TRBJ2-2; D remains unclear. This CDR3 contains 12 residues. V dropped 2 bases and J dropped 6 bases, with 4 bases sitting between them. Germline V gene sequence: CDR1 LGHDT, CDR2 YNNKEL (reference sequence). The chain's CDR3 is CASSQSAGELFF. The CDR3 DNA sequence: TGTGCCAGCAGCCAATCAGCCGGGGAGCTGTTTTTT.

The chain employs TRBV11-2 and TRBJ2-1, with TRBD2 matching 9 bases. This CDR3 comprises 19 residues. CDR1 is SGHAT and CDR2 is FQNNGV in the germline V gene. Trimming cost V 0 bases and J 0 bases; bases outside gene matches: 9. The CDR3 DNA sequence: TGTGCCAGCAGCTTAGAGGGGGGCGGGAGGGGAAGCTCCTACAATGAGCAGTTCTTC. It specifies CASSLEGGGRGSSYNEQFF. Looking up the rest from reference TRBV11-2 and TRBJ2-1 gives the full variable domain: EAGVAQSPRYKIIEKRQSVAFWCNPISGHATLYWYQQILGQGPKLLIQFQNNGVVDDSQLPKDRFSAERLKGVDSTLKIQPAKLEDSAVYLCASSLEGGGRGSSYNEQFFGPGTRLTVL.

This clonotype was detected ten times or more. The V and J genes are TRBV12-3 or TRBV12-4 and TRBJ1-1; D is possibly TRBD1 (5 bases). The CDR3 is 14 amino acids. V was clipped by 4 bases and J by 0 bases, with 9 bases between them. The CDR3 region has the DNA TGTGCCAGCAGTTCTGGGGGTATGAACACTGAAGCTTTCTTT. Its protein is CASSSGGMNTEAFF.

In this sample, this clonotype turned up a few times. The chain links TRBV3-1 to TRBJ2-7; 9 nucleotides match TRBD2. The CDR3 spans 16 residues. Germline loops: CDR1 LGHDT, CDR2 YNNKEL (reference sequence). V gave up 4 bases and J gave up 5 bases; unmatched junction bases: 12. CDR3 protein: CASSLRKGSGRNEQYF. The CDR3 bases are TGTGCCAGCAGCCTGCGGAAAGGGAGCGGGAGGAACGAGCAGTACTTC.

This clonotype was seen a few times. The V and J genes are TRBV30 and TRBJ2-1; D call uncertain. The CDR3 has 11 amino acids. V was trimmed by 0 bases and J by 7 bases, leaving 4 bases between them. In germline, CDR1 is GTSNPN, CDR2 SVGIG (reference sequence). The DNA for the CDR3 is TGTGCCTGGAGTGTTGAGAATGAGCAGTTCTTC. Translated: CAWSVENEQFF.

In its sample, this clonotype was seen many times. CDR3 residues: CASSFFVSQGEQYF. CDR3 DNA sequence: TGCGCCAGCAGCTTCTTCGTGAGCCAGGGGGAGCAGTACTTC. V and J are TRBV5-1 and TRBJ2-7; the D gene is possibly TRBD1 (6 bases). The length of the CDR3 is 14 residues. Trimming stripped 2 bases from V and 7 bases from J, with 16 bases between. CDR1 is SGHRS, CDR2 YFSETQ, per germline.

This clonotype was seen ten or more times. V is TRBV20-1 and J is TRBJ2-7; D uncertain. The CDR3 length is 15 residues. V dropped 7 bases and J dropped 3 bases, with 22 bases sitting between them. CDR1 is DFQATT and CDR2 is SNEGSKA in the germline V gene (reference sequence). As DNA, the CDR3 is TGCAGTGAAAGGCCCCCCTGTGGAAGCCTCTACGAGCAGTACTTC. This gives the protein CSERPPCGSLYEQYF.

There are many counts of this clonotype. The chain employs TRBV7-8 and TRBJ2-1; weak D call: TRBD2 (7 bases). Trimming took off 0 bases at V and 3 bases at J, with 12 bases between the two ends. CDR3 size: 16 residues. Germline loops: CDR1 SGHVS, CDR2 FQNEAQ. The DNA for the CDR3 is TGTGCCAGCAGCTTAGCGGGGGGGCCTCTCTACAATGAGCAGTTCTTC. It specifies CASSLAGGPLYNEQFF.

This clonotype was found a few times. The CDR3 sequence: CAIRTPAYNEQFF. The CDR3 DNA reads TGTGCCATCCGTACTCCTGCCTACAATGAGCAGTTCTTC. V usage is TRBV10-3 and J usage is TRBJ2-1; D is undetermined. V was cut by 8 bases and J by 2 bases, with 10 bases left in between. The CDR3 runs 13 residues. The germline V gene encodes CDR1 ENHRY and CDR2 SYGVKD.